What follows is one T cell receptor (beta chain) and its context. Its antigen is unknown. With random hexamers, about 0.45 to 1 ug RNA was reverse transcribed. TCRdb itself ran the immunoSEQ multiplex PCR reads through MiXCR, one entry per CDR3 protein. The sample records about 300,000 distinct CDR3 sequences, roughly 85% being singletons. This specimen comes from a study of CD8 T cells in Susac syndrome. Regarding the study as a whole: As acknowledged by the study, its TCR sequencing and HLA analysis included a relatively small number of individuals.

Treatment-naive patients with stable or active relapsing-remitting disease served as multiple sclerosis controls. The V gene lost 2 bases and the J gene lost 8 bases, with 18 bases spanning the gap. CDR3 length equals 15 residues. The germline V gene has CDR1 WSHSY and CDR2 SAAADI. The clonotype comes from a human donor with multiple sclerosis. Material for sequencing was CD8+ T cells from PBMCs. The chain recombines TRBV10-2 with TRBJ1-2; TRBD1 might be the D (5 bases). The CDR3: CASSEEDSPFWGYTF. Here the CDR3 DNA reads TGCGCCAGCAGTGAGGAAGACAGTCCGTTTTGGGGCTACACCTTC.